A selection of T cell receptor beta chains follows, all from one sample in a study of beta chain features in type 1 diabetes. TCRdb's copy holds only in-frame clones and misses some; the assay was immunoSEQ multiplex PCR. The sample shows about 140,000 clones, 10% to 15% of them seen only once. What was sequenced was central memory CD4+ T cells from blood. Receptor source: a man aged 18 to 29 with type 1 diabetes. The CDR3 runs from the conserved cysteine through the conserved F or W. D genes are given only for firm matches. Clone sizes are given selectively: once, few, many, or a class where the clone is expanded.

CAAGGNDSPLHF,TGTGCCGCGGGGGGAAATGATTCACCCCTCCACTTT,few,NA,TRBV30,TRBJ1-6
CASSQTGTSGNPDTQYF,TGCGCCAGCAGCCAAACCGGGACTAGCGGGAACCCAGATACGCAGTATTTT,few,TRBD2,TRBV4-1,TRBJ2-3
CASSLSGGAYNEQFF,TGTGCCAGCAGCCTTAGCGGGGGGGCCTACAATGAGCAGTTCTTC,NA,TRBD2,TRBV11-2,TRBJ2-1
CASSFESEQYF,TGTGCCAGCAGCTTTGAATCCGAGCAGTACTTC,few,NA,TRBV7-9,TRBJ2-7
CASSMERENQPQHF,TGTGCCAGCAGCATGGAGCGGGAAAATCAGCCCCAGCATTTT,NA,NA,TRBV21-1,TRBJ1-5
CASRVKYKETQYF,TGTGCCAGCAGGGTCAAGTATAAAGAGACCCAGTACTTC,few,NA,TRBV27,TRBJ2-5
CASSLGPRSDTQYF,TGTGCCAGCAGCTTGGGTCCTCGCTCAGATACGCAGTATTTT,NA,NA,TRBV7-9,TRBJ2-3
CASIKQGYTEAFF,TGTGCCAGCATCAAACAGGGTTACACTGAAGCTTTCTTT,few,NA,TRBV10-3,TRBJ1-1
CASRSNTEAFF,TGTGCCAGTAGGTCCAACACTGAAGCTTTCTTT,few,NA,TRBV19,TRBJ1-1
CASSPDSGSGSPLHF,TGTGCCAGCTCACCAGACAGTGGGAGCGGGTCACCCCTCCACTTT,NA,NA,TRBV18,TRBJ1-6
CASSVGGPNEKLFF,TGTGCCAGCAGCGTAGGGGGCCCCAATGAAAAACTGTTTTTT,NA,NA,TRBV9,TRBJ1-4
CASSPTPRSSGGTDTQYF,TGTGCCAGCAGCCCAACTCCCCGTTCTAGCGGGGGAACAGATACGCAGTATTTT,NA,TRBD2,TRBV9,TRBJ2-3
CASSRTSGPNNEQFF,TGTGCCAGCAGCCGGACTAGCGGGCCCAACAATGAGCAGTTCTTC,NA,TRBD2,TRBV6-6,TRBJ2-1
CATATGRGEQFF,TGTGCTACCGCGACAGGCCGCGGAGAGCAGTTCTTC,NA,NA,TRBV12-5,TRBJ2-1
CASSTGLAGGQETQYF,TGTGCCAGCAGCACAGGACTAGCGGGGGGCCAAGAGACCCAGTACTTC,few,TRBD2,TRBV7-3,TRBJ2-5
CASSSRLAGAVSTDTQYF,TGTGCCAGCAGCTCACGACTAGCGGGGGCGGTTAGCACAGATACGCAGTATTTT,few,TRBD2,TRBV4-2,TRBJ2-3
CASSSGTVYGYTF,TGTGCCAGCAGCTCCGGGACAGTCTATGGCTACACCTTC,few,TRBD1,TRBV5-6,TRBJ1-2
CASSYRRNTGELFF,TGTGCCAGCAGTTATCGGAGGAACACCGGGGAGCTGTTTTTT,NA,NA,TRBV6-5,TRBJ2-2
CASSQEMWGRNEKLFF,TGTGCCAGCAGCCAAGAGATGTGGGGGCGCAATGAAAAACTGTTTTTT,many,NA,TRBV14,TRBJ1-4